This entry lists 23 T cell receptor beta chains sequenced from one sample in a study of blood T cell repertoires in COVID-19. Method: immunoSEQ multiplex PCR; TCRdb's copy keeps in-frame clones and lacks some. The data show tens of thousands of clones, around 82% seen once. What was sequenced was peripheral blood. All receptors derive from a human donor in a cohort sampled during active COVID-19.

CDR3 coding DNA: TGTGCCAGCAGCCTACATCTGACTAGCGGGGTCTCAGATACGCAGTATTTT. Amino acids: CASSLHLTSGVSDTQYF. V is TRBV5-6 and J is TRBJ2-3, with 11 positions matching TRBD2. CDR1 and CDR2 (germline): SGHDT, YYEEEE. The CDR3 loop spans 17 amino acids. The J segment lost 4 bases and the V segment lost 4 bases, leaving 11 bases of the junction unmatched.

This clone was counted a single time. The chain uses TRBV28 and TRBJ1-5, with D unresolved. V lost 4 bases and J lost 7, with 26 bases in between. In germline, CDR1 is MDHEN, CDR2 SYDVKM. CDR3 length: 18 residues. The CDR3: CASSSTFLTNPQSQPQHF. The DNA of the CDR3 is TGTGCCAGCAGTTCTACTTTCCTCACTAACCCACAATCGCAGCCCCAGCATTTT.

This clone was observed a handful of times. The CDR3 is CASSPGTGADGYTF. The CDR3 bases are TGTGCCAGCTCACCAGGGACAGGTGCCGATGGCTACACCTTC. The rearrangement links TRBV18 to TRBJ1-2; the match to TRBD1 covers 8 bases. There are 14 residues in the CDR3. Germline CDR1 reads KGHSH; CDR2 reads LQKENI. Unmatched junction bases numbered 5, after V lost 2 bases and J lost 6 bases.

V gene TRBV6-4 combines with J gene TRBJ2-3; a weak D match, TRBD2 (6 bases). V lost 3 bases and J 1 base, leaving 11 bases between the germline ends. The CDR3 totals 15 residues. Germline CDR1 reads MRHNA; CDR2 reads SNTAGT. The CDR3 is CASSEMASGTDTQYF. CDR3 DNA: TGTGCCAGCAGTGAAATGGCTAGCGGCACAGATACGCAGTATTTT.

The J gene is TRBJ2-2, the V gene TRBV25-1, with 7 bases that match TRBD1. V was clipped by 7 bases and J by 1 base; unmatched bases: 3. The CDR3 is made up of 14 amino acids. Germline assignment: CDR1 MGHDK and CDR2 SYGVNS. DNA for the CDR3: TGTGCCAGCATGGGACAGAAGAACACCGGGGAGCTGTTTTTT. Protein product: CASMGQKNTGELFF. Using reference TRBV25-1 and TRBJ2-2 for the parts outside the CDR3, the full variable domain is EADIYQTPRYLVIGTGKKITLECSQTMGHDKMYWYQQDPGMELHLIHYSYGVNSTEKGDLSSESTVSRIRTEHFPLTLESARPSHTSQYLCASMGQKNTGELFFGEGSRLTVL.

The chain is built from TRBV4-1 and TRBJ2-2; 7 bases line up with TRBD1. This CDR3 is 15 amino acids long. J lost 4 bases, V lost 4 bases, and 6 bases had no gene match. The germline V gene has CDR1 MGHRA and CDR2 YSYEKL. DNA for the CDR3: TGCGCCAGCAGCCCCTGGGACAGCCTCACCGGGGAGCTGTTTTTT. Its translation: CASSPWDSLTGELFF.

The V and J genes are TRBV5-1 and TRBJ2-7; D not resolved. The CDR3 is 13 residues long. Germline lookup yields CDR1 SGHRS and CDR2 YFSETQ. Trimming took off 7 bases at V and 1 base at J, with 12 bases between the two ends. The chain's CDR3 is CASSMVGSYEQYF. CDR3 DNA sequence: TGCGCCAGCTCGATGGTCGGGTCCTACGAGCAGTACTTC.

V is TRBV6-5 and J is TRBJ2-3; D is uncertain. CDR3 length: 12 residues. Trimming removed 6 bases from V and 0 bases from J, with 4 bases in between. Germline V gene lookup returns CDR1 MNHEY and CDR2 SVGAGI. DNA of the CDR3: TGTGCCAGCAGGACTAGCACAGATACGCAGTATTTT. Translated, it gives CASRTSTDTQYF.

V and J are TRBV9 and TRBJ2-1; D remains unclear. Germline CDR1 reads SGDLS; CDR2 reads YYNGEE. There are 12 residues in the CDR3. V shed 4 bases and J shed 10 bases, with 12 bases lying between them. The CDR3 coding sequence is TGTGCCAGCAGCCCGGGTAGGCAAGAGCAGTTCTTC. Translating gives CASSPGRQEQFF.

The chain combines TRBV15 with TRBJ1-4, with D uncertain. Germline V CDR1 and CDR2: LNHNV, YYDKDF (reference sequence). Trimming pared 4 bases from V and 4 bases from J, leaving 16 bases between. The CDR3 runs to 16 residues. The CDR3 coding sequence is TGTGCCACCAGCAAAGATGTCGGGAACTATAATGAAAAACTGTTTTTT. This encodes CATSKDVGNYNEKLFF.

The CDR3 nucleotides read TGTGCCAGCAGCTTAGTTCTCGCAGATACGCAGTATTTT. As protein: CASSLVLADTQYF. The V gene is TRBV13, the J gene TRBJ2-3; D unclear. Germline lookup yields CDR1 PRHDT and CDR2 FYEKMQ (reference sequence). This CDR3 comprises 13 residues. Between the trimmed V and J ends, which lost 1 base and 4 bases, there was a span of 6 bases.

This clone was picked up one time. V gene TRBV29-1 combines with J gene TRBJ2-7; D not resolved. Germline V gene lookup returns CDR1 SQVTM and CDR2 ANQGSEA. V was cut by 5 bases and J by 0 bases, with 5 bases left in between. This CDR3 is built from 11 residues. CDR3 in DNA: TGCAGCGTTAGGAGCTCCTACGAGCAGTACTTC. Its translation is CSVRSSYEQYF.

The V and J genes are TRBV5-1 and TRBJ1-6; possibly TRBD1 for D (5 bases). Looked up from germline, CDR1 is SGHRS and CDR2 is YFSETQ. The V gene lost 4 bases and the J gene lost 6 bases, with 23 bases spanning the gap. The CDR3 is 18 residues long. The CDR3 protein is CASSLGLRGGMGNSPLHF. The CDR3 DNA reads TGCGCCAGCAGCCTTGGATTAAGGGGCGGTATGGGTAATTCACCCCTCCACTTT.

The chain couples TRBV5-4 to TRBJ1-2; no clear D gene. Germline V lookup: CDR1 SGHNT, CDR2 YYREEE (reference sequence). The germline V and J ends were trimmed by 0 bases and 4 bases, with 10 bases remaining between them. This CDR3 is 14 amino acids long. The CDR3 region has the DNA TGTGCCAGCAGCTTGGCGAGGGTCGGCTATGGCTACACCTTC. This sequence encodes CASSLARVGYGYTF.

The chain couples TRBV28 to TRBJ1-2; a weak D match, TRBD1 (6 bases). This CDR3 has 16 residues. The ends were cut back, 6 bases at V and 4 bases at J, with 21 bases in the middle. Looked up from germline, CDR1 is MDHEN and CDR2 is SYDVKM. This CDR3 reads CASSLLAPFRGYGYTF. CDR3 DNA sequence: TGTGCCAGCAGCCTCCTGGCGCCCTTCAGGGGCTATGGCTACACCTTC.

This clone was recorded only once. This chain joins TRBV6-5 and TRBJ2-7; D might be TRBD1 (6 bases). This CDR3 region has 13 residues. V was pared by 6 bases and J by 2 bases, with 11 bases between. The V gene's germline CDR1 is MNHEY and CDR2 SVGAGI. CDR3 loop: CASRKGVTYEQYF. The CDR3 DNA follows: TGTGCCAGCAGGAAGGGGGTCACCTACGAGCAGTACTTC.

V gene TRBV9 combines with J gene TRBJ2-3; TRBD2 agrees at 7 bases. This CDR3 region has 15 residues. Looked up from germline, CDR1 is SGDLS and CDR2 is YYNGEE. V lost 0 bases to trimming and J lost 2 bases; unmatched junction nucleotides: 3. The CDR3 spells CASSVALAVTDTQYF. The CDR3 bases are TGTGCCAGCAGCGTAGCCCTAGCGGTCACAGATACGCAGTATTTT.

This clone has more than one count but fewer than ten. This sequence joins TRBV4-1 and TRBJ1-3; 7 bases are a match to TRBD1. The trim removed 4 bases at V and 2 bases at J, leaving 5 bases unmatched. The CDR3 covers 15 residues. Germline values: CDR1 MGHRA, CDR2 YSYEKL. The CDR3 region has the DNA TGCGCCAGCAGCCTTACCGGGACAGCTGGAAACACCATATATTTT. It specifies CASSLTGTAGNTIYF.

The chain employs TRBV12-5 and TRBJ2-1; D possibly corresponds to TRBD1 (5 bases). V shed 0 bases and J shed 5 bases, with 14 bases lying between them. CDR1 and CDR2 from the germline V gene are LGHNT and FRNRAP. This CDR3 spans 16 amino acids. The CDR3 DNA is TGTGCTAGTGGTTTGGTACGGCAGGGTTTCGACAATGAGCAGTTCTTC. Translating it yields CASGLVRQGFDNEQFF.

This clone showed up just once. This chain uses TRBV6-5 with TRBJ2-1; possible D gene TRBD1, 6 bases. CDR1 is MNHEY, CDR2 SVGAGI, per germline. This CDR3 region has 14 residues. V lost 7 bases to trimming and J lost 9 bases, with 19 bases between them. The CDR3 nucleotides read TGTGCCAGCACCCATACGGCAGGGGTAGGTGAGCAGTTCTTC. Its translation is CASTHTAGVGEQFF.

Only a few counts were recorded for this clone. The V and J genes are TRBV2 and TRBJ2-5; maybe TRBD2 (5 bases). In germline, CDR1 is SNHLY, CDR2 FYNNEI. This CDR3 comprises 11 residues. Trimming cost V 8 bases and J 2 bases, with 6 bases left between them. The CDR3 loop is CASGEQETQYF. The CDR3 DNA follows: TGTGCCAGCGGGGAGCAAGAGACCCAGTACTTC.

The chain combines TRBV7-9 with TRBJ2-7, with D maybe TRBD2 (5 bases). V shed 5 bases and J shed 5 bases, with 10 bases lying between them. The germline V gene encodes CDR1 SEHNR and CDR2 FQNEAQ (reference sequence). This CDR3 comprises 12 residues. The CDR3 DNA reads as TGTGCCAGCAGCCGGGCGGGTAACGAGCAGTACTTC. Translation gives CASSRAGNEQYF.

This clone was counted a few times. The rearrangement joins TRBV5-6 to TRBJ1-1; 7 nucleotides agree with TRBD1. CDR3 length: 12 amino acids. The V and J ends lost 2 bases and 11 bases, in that order; junction bases with no gene match: 6. Germline CDR1 is SGHDT and CDR2 is YYEEEE. CDR3 DNA sequence: TGTGCCAGCAGCTTTACTGACAGGGACGCTTTCTTT. It specifies CASSFTDRDAFF.